This T cell receptor (beta chain) came from a study of technical replicates of blood from a few donors. Libraries were prepared by immunoSEQ multiplex PCR; TCRdb keeps only in-frame clonotypes and omits some of them. The sample records 80,000 to 100,000 clones, 90% to 95% being singletons. The junction had 1 base not matched to a gene; V was cut back by 0 bases and J by 1 base. The CDR3 sequence is 15 residues long. The germline gives CDR1 SGHRS, CDR2 YFSETQ. The TCR was taken from a human donor in good health. V is TRBV5-1 and J is TRBJ1-1; the match to TRBD1 covers 9 bases. The sequenced material came from T cells isolated from PBMCs. The CDR3 loop is CASSLEGQGNTEAFF. In DNA, the CDR3 is TGCGCCAGCAGCTTGGAGGGACAGGGGAACACTGAAGCTTTCTTT.